Listed here is a single T cell receptor (beta chain). The sample originates from a study of blood T cell repertoires in COVID-19. In the study overall: Samples taken during acute and convalescent COVID-19 were collected in the United States, Italy and Spain.

Using immunoSEQ multiplex PCR, the repertoire was profiled, and TCRdb retains in-frame clones only, with some absent. The sample holds about 140,000 clones, about 80% seen once. The origin of this receptor is a human donor in a cohort sampled during active COVID-19. The sample was peripheral blood.

CDR3 loop: CASSYERGGSNEQFF. The CDR3 bases are TGTGCCAGCAGTTACGAGCGGGGGGGCTCAAATGAGCAGTTCTTC. The V gene is TRBV6-6, the J gene TRBJ2-1; 10 bases align to TRBD2. The germline V gene encodes CDR1 MNHNY and CDR2 SVGAGI (reference sequence). Trimming cost V 2 bases and J 7 bases; bases outside gene matches: 5. The CDR3 contains 15 residues.